This record covers a single T cell receptor beta chain. Its antigen is still unknown. Trimming pared 0 bases from V and 6 bases from J, leaving 6 bases between. The germline gives CDR1 KGHSH, CDR2 LQKENI. CDR3 length: 13 amino acids. These data originate in a study of regulatory T cells in long-lasting Graves disease. Study-level points and caveats: A greater number of public clonotypes (under 3,000) was shared by persistent patients than by new patients (around 1,000). Limited sample numbers may have lowered accuracy.

TCRdb ran MiXCR on the reads and lists one entry per CDR3 protein. Seen here are 1,500 to 2,000 distinct CDR3 sequences, around four fifths observed once, and the top ten hold roughly 7%. RNA from PBMCs was the source of the TCR library. Sequenced here: peripheral blood mononuclear cells (PBMCs), sampled with antithyroid drug treatment, in newly diagnosed or persistent Graves disease (not recorded which). This chain links TRBV18 with TRBJ1-5; a weak D match, TRBD1 (5 bases). This TCR came from a woman aged 18-35 years with Graves disease. The CDR3 spells CASSPPGGQPQHF. The CDR3, as DNA: TGTGCCAGCTCACCACCGGGGGGTCAGCCCCAGCATTTT.